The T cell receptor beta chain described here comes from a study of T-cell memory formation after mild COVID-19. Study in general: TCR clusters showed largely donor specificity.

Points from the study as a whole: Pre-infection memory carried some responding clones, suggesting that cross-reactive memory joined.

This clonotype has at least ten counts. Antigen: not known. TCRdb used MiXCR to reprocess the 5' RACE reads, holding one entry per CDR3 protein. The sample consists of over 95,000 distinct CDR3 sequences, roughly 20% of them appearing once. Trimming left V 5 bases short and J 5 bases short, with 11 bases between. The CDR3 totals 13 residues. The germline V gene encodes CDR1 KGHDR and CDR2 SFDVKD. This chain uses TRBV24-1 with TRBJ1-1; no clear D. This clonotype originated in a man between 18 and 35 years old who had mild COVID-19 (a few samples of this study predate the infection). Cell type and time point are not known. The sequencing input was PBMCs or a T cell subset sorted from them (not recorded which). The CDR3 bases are TGTGCCACCAGTGGGGATTCAGGAACTGAAGCTTTCTTT. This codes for CATSGDSGTEAFF.